A single sample is the source of the 29 T cell receptor beta chains below, sequenced in a study of CD8+ T cells in alopecia areata. Extraction of RNA preceded its reverse transcription into cDNA, which served as the sequencing template. Profiled with immunoSEQ multiplex PCR; TCRdb holds only in-frame clones, not every one. This repertoire shows under 200,000 clones, around three fifths found once; its top ten account for over 12%. The treatment denotes: oral pan-JAK inhibitor, 5-10 mg twice daily. The input for sequencing was CD4+ T cells sorted from blood, taken at week 24, from a patient treated with tofacitinib. These receptors were obtained from a human donor with alopecia areata.

This clone was picked up a small number of times. The CDR3: CSVEVPGLAGYEQYF. The CDR3 DNA follows: TGCAGCGTTGAAGTTCCGGGACTAGCGGGGTACGAGCAGTACTTC. J is TRBJ2-7 and V is TRBV29-1; 13 bases align to TRBD2. Trimming at V came to 1 base and at J to 4 bases, leaving 4 bases not matched to a gene. The germline V gene encodes CDR1 SQVTM and CDR2 ANQGSEA. The CDR3 runs 15 residues.

This clone is a singleton in its sample. The chain carries TRBV7-9 and TRBJ1-1, with a weak D call TRBD1 (5 bases). Germline-derived CDR1 and CDR2 are SEHNR and FQNEAQ (reference sequence). The CDR3 covers 13 residues. V was trimmed by 9 bases and J by 0 bases, leaving 11 bases between them. The CDR3 here is CASAAGVNTEAFF. CDR3 coding DNA: TGTGCCAGTGCGGCGGGGGTGAACACTGAAGCTTTCTTT. Full variable domain (remainder filled in from reference TRBV7-9 and TRBJ1-1): DTGVSQNPRHKITKRGQNVTFRCDPISEHNRLYWYRQTLGQGPEFLTYFQNEAQLEKSRLLSDRFSAERPKGSFSTLEIQRTEQGDSAMYLCASAAGVNTEAFFGQGTRLTVV.

This chain joins TRBV5-1 and TRBJ2-2; 7 bases are shared with TRBD1. The CDR3 has 16 residues. Germline CDR1 is SGHRS and CDR2 is YFSETQ. With V trimmed by 4 bases and J by 1 base, 7 bases remained unmatched. The CDR3 reads CASSVTGRKNTGELFF. The CDR3 DNA follows: TGCGCCAGCAGCGTGACAGGGAGAAAGAACACCGGGGAGCTGTTTTTT.

CDR3 sequence reads: CASRLTANYGYTF. The CDR3 DNA reads as TGTGCCAGCAGGCTAACAGCTAACTATGGCTACACCTTC. The gene calls are TRBV2 and TRBJ1-2; D call uncertain. The ends were cut back, 6 bases at V and 0 bases at J, with 8 bases in the middle. The germline CDR1 and CDR2 sequences are SNHLY and FYNNEI. The CDR3 covers 13 residues.

This chain links TRBV10-3 with TRBJ1-4, with D maybe TRBD1 (6 bases). The length of the CDR3 is 16 residues. V shed 5 bases and J shed 0 bases, with 13 bases lying between them. In germline, CDR1 is ENHRY, CDR2 SYGVKD. CDR3 sequence (DNA): TGTGCCATCAGTCCGGGACACCTTGCAACTAATGAAAAACTGTTTTTT. Translating gives CAISPGHLATNEKLFF.

The rearrangement joins TRBV4-1 to TRBJ1-5; TRBD1 matches 7 bases. Looked up from germline, CDR1 is MGHRA and CDR2 is YSYEKL. This CDR3 has 16 residues. V was pared by 1 base and J by 7 bases, with 10 bases of the junction left unmatched. Here the CDR3 reads CASSQGETGPGQPQHF. The CDR3 coding sequence is TGCGCCAGCAGCCAAGGAGAGACAGGGCCGGGGCAGCCCCAGCATTTT.

This rearrangement joins TRBV5-1 to TRBJ2-3; D might be TRBD1 or TRBD2, each matching 5 bases. CDR1 is SGHRS, CDR2 YFSETQ, per germline. Trimming took off 3 bases at V and 0 bases at J, with 11 bases between the two ends. The CDR3 is made up of 15 amino acids. CDR3 residues: CASSSRDRSTDTQYF. The DNA of the CDR3 is TGCGCCAGCAGCTCCCGGGACCGCAGCACAGATACGCAGTATTTT.

Comment on this clone: This CDR3 is also generated by other DNA sequences in the sample. The rearrangement uses TRBV30 and TRBJ1-5; D not certain. Germline-derived CDR1 and CDR2 are GTSNPN and SVGIG (reference sequence). This CDR3 has 13 amino acids. V gave up 0 bases and J gave up 2 bases, with 5 bases separating them. CDR3 in amino acids: CAWSVNGNQPQHF. The CDR3 DNA follows: TGTGCCTGGAGTGTAAACGGCAATCAGCCCCAGCATTTT.

The chain has TRBV15 and TRBJ2-1, with TRBD2 matching over 10 bases. The CDR3 extends over 15 amino acids. After removal of 1 base from V and 3 bases from J, the junction contained 0 bases not matched to a gene. Germline CDR1 and CDR2: LNHNV and YYDKDF (reference sequence). CDR3 sequence reads: CATSRASGGYNEQFF. The CDR3 DNA is TGTGCCACCAGCAGAGCTAGCGGGGGCTACAATGAGCAGTTCTTC.

This chain connects TRBV15 to TRBJ1-5; D gene uncertain. CDR3 length: 20 residues. V was pared by 0 bases and J by 3 bases, with 24 bases between. The germline V gene has CDR1 LNHNV and CDR2 YYDKDF (reference sequence). CDR3 sequence (DNA): TGTGCCACCAGCAGAGATTTGCCCTCCCGGTCTCTCGGACTCAATCAGCCCCAGCATTTT. This sequence encodes CATSRDLPSRSLGLNQPQHF.

V and J are TRBV7-2 and TRBJ1-2; 10 positions agree with TRBD1. Unmatched junction bases numbered 9, after V lost 6 bases and J lost 2 bases. Germline CDR1 SGHTA, CDR2 FQGNSA. The CDR3 consists of 16 residues. This chain's CDR3 is CASSLMGQGTNYGYTF. In DNA, the CDR3 is TGTGCCAGCAGTTTAATGGGACAGGGGACGAACTATGGCTACACCTTC.

The V call is TRBV30, the J call TRBJ1-5; the D is unclear. V was pared by 1 base and J by 3 bases, with 10 bases between. This CDR3 is 14 amino acids long. Germline V gives CDR1 GTSNPN, CDR2 SVGIG (reference sequence). CDR3 nucleotides: TGTGCCTGGAGTGGAACGGTTAACAATCAGCCCCAGCATTTT. As protein: CAWSGTVNNQPQHF.

This clone was counted a few times. V is TRBV7-8 and J is TRBJ1-2; D not resolved. There are 12 residues in the CDR3. The V end lost 5 bases, the J end lost 3 bases, and 7 bases lay between the germline ends. The germline V gene encodes CDR1 SGHVS and CDR2 FQNEAQ. In DNA, the CDR3 is TGTGCCAGCAGCCCTATGGACTATGGCTACACCTTC. It is translated as CASSPMDYGYTF.

This clone was recorded a few times. The chain combines TRBV15 with TRBJ1-1, with 10 nucleotides matching TRBD1. Germline V gene sequence: CDR1 LNHNV, CDR2 YYDKDF (reference sequence). The junction had 6 bases not matched to a gene; V was cut back by 2 bases and J by 6 bases. CDR3 size: 15 residues. The CDR3, as DNA: TGTGCCACCAGCAGATATGACAGGGGGCGATCTGAAGCTTTCTTT. Translating gives CATSRYDRGRSEAFF.

The genes are TRBV5-1 and TRBJ2-3; 7 bases line up with TRBD2. Germline V gene data show CDR1 as SGHRS and CDR2 as YFSETQ. V gave up 4 bases and J gave up 6 bases; unmatched junction bases: 8. The CDR3 covers 14 residues. Here the CDR3 reads CASSLTSSGDTQYF. CDR3 sequence (DNA): TGCGCCAGCAGCCTGACTAGCAGCGGGGATACGCAGTATTTT.

This clone was recorded a few times. The gene calls are TRBV27 and TRBJ1-1; no firm D call. Trimming took off 0 bases at V and 8 bases at J, with 13 bases between the two ends. Germline CDR1 and CDR2: MNHEY and SMNVEV (reference sequence). This CDR3 comprises 14 residues. CDR3 region: CASSLSILAQEAFF. CDR3 DNA sequence: TGTGCCAGCAGTTTATCGATACTGGCCCAAGAAGCTTTCTTT.

This clone was counted once. This rearrangement joins TRBV5-1 to TRBJ2-2; D might be TRBD1 (5 bases). The CDR3 sequence is 15 residues long. CDR1 and CDR2 (germline): SGHRS, YFSETQ. V was shortened by 0 bases and J by 4 bases, with 10 bases between the two germline ends. CDR3 loop: CASSLGQGGTGELFF. The CDR3 DNA is TGCGCCAGCAGCTTGGGGCAGGGTGGCACCGGGGAGCTGTTTTTT.

The genes are TRBV5-1 and TRBJ1-4; D gene uncertain. Trimming left V 5 bases short and J 0 bases short, with 11 bases between. Per the germline V gene, CDR1 is SGHRS and CDR2 is YFSETQ. This CDR3 region has 15 residues. DNA for the CDR3: TGCGCCAGCAGTCGTTGGTCGGCAACTAATGAAAAACTGTTTTTT. Translating it yields CASSRWSATNEKLFF.

V and J are TRBV4-1 and TRBJ2-2, with 9 bases fitting TRBD2. V was clipped by 4 bases and J by 1 base; unmatched bases: 4. The CDR3 runs to 16 residues. CDR1 is MGHRA, CDR2 YSYEKL, per germline. Here the CDR3 reads CASSRGSGGNTGELFF. The CDR3, as DNA: TGCGCCAGCAGCCGAGGTAGCGGGGGGAACACCGGGGAGCTGTTTTTT.

Turning to this clone: The same CDR3 can be traced to other DNA sequences in this sample. The rearrangement uses TRBV29-1 and TRBJ2-3; D is unresolved. There are 12 residues in the CDR3. CDR1 is SQVTM, CDR2 ANQGSEA, per germline. Trimming took off 3 bases at V and 1 base at J, with 5 bases between the two ends. CDR3 nucleotides: TGCAGCGTTGAGCTGGGCACAGATACGCAGTATTTT. It specifies CSVELGTDTQYF.

This clone showed up just a few times. The rearrangement uses TRBV5-6 and TRBJ1-2; 8 positions agree with TRBD1. Per germline, CDR1 SGHDT and CDR2 YYEEEE. This CDR3 is built from 15 residues. The V segment lost 2 bases and the J segment 8 bases; nucleotides outside the gene matches: 11. The CDR3 reads CASSLFDRGSGGYTF. The CDR3 DNA sequence: TGTGCCAGCAGCTTATTCGACAGGGGATCGGGCGGCTACACCTTC.

The chain recombines TRBV30 with TRBJ2-3; 11 bases line up with TRBD2. Per the germline V gene, CDR1 is GTSNPN and CDR2 is SVGIG (reference sequence). This CDR3 comprises 15 residues. V dropped 5 bases and J dropped 2; count of bases not matched to a gene: 6. The DNA of the CDR3 is TGTGCCTGGGCCCCGGGACTAGCGGCCACAGATACGCAGTATTTT. Translating gives CAWAPGLAATDTQYF.

This clone has only a few counts. Other nucleotide sequences from this sample produce the same CDR3. The chain is built from TRBV29-1 and TRBJ1-5, with D uncertain. The germline V gene has CDR1 SQVTM and CDR2 ANQGSEA. The V and J ends lost 4 bases and 0 bases respectively, with 4 bases between them. There are 12 residues in the CDR3. The CDR3 spells CSVGSSNQPQHF. The CDR3 region has the DNA TGCAGCGTTGGCAGTAGCAATCAGCCCCAGCATTTT.

This clone was detected only a few times. This rearrangement joins TRBV5-5 to TRBJ2-5, with D uncertain. The CDR3 is 14 amino acids. Germline-derived CDR1 and CDR2 are SGHKS and YYEKEE (reference sequence). V lost 1 base to trimming and J lost 5 bases, with 12 bases between them. CDR3 in DNA: TGTGCCAGCAGCTTGATACGGGCCCCCGAGACCCAGTACTTC. Translation gives CASSLIRAPETQYF.

In this sample, this clone turned up a few times. The rearrangement uses TRBV5-4 and TRBJ1-2, with TRBD1 matching 7 bases. From germline, CDR1 is SGHNT and CDR2 YYREEE (reference sequence). The J segment lost 5 bases and the V segment lost 4 bases, leaving 14 bases of the junction unmatched. The CDR3 contains 16 residues. The CDR3 spells CASSPPKGAGNYGYTF. In DNA form, the CDR3 reads TGTGCCAGCAGCCCCCCAAAGGGGGCAGGAAATTATGGCTACACCTTC.

The rearrangement joins TRBV30 to TRBJ2-7; maybe TRBD2 (5 bases). From germline, CDR1 is GTSNPN and CDR2 SVGIG (reference sequence). CDR3 length: 12 residues. V gave up 0 bases and J gave up 4 bases, with 7 bases separating them. The CDR3 sequence: CAWSVEGYEQYF. For the CDR3, the DNA is TGTGCCTGGAGTGTTGAGGGATACGAGCAGTACTTC.

In its sample, this clone was seen a few times. The V and J genes are TRBV18 and TRBJ1-1; D is undetermined. The V gene lost 3 bases and the J gene lost 1 base, with 15 bases spanning the gap. Germline-derived CDR1 and CDR2 are KGHSH and LQKENI. CDR3 length equals 16 residues. CDR3 region: CASSPIGESGNTEAFF. The CDR3 nucleotides read TGTGCCAGCTCACCCATTGGGGAGTCGGGGAACACTGAAGCTTTCTTT.

V and J are TRBV11-1 and TRBJ1-2; D is unclear. This CDR3 is built from 12 residues. V lost 5 bases and J 4 bases, leaving 8 bases between the germline ends. Germline V lookup: CDR1 SGHAT, CDR2 FQDESV (reference sequence). The CDR3 is CASSVGIYGYTF. As DNA, the CDR3 is TGTGCCAGCAGCGTCGGGATCTATGGCTACACCTTC.

This chain uses TRBV30 with TRBJ2-3; D is undetermined. The CDR3 contains 11 residues. Germline V gene lookup returns CDR1 GTSNPN and CDR2 SVGIG (reference sequence). V was pared by 4 bases and J by 5 bases, with 7 bases between. The CDR3 is CAWTTVDTQYF. The CDR3 bases are TGTGCCTGGACCACAGTAGATACGCAGTATTTT.